This T cell receptor (beta chain) derives from a study of early T cells in non-severe SARS-CoV-2 infection. Tagging with unique molecular identifiers was applied to individual cDNA molecules. MiXCR, run by TCRdb on the 5' RACE reads, gives a single entry per CDR3 protein. The sample lists approximately 31,000 distinct CDR3 sequences; 5.7% were seen once. This clonotype was counted many times. The CDR3 extends over 14 amino acids. After removal of 4 bases from V and 3 bases from J, the junction contained 6 bases not matched to a gene. Per germline, CDR1 SGHAT and CDR2 FQNNGV. The chain links TRBV11-2 to TRBJ2-7, with 7 bases lining up with TRBD1. Sequencing used whole blood. The source of this sequence is an adult who was a healthcare worker with PCR-confirmed SARS-CoV-2 infection or an uninfected control (not recorded which). The CDR3: CASSSPGTVYEQYF. The CDR3 DNA reads as TGTGCCAGCAGCTCTCCCGGGACAGTCTACGAGCAGTACTTC.